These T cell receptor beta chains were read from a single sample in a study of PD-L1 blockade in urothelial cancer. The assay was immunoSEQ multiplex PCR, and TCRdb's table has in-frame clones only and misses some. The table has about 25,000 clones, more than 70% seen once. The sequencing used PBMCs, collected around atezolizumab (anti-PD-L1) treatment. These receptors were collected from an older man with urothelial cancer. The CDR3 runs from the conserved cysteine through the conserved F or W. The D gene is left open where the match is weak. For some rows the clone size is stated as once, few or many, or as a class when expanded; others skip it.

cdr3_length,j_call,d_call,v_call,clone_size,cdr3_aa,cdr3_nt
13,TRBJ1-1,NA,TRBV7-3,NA,CASSSPGGTEAFF,TGTGCCAGCAGCTCTCCCGGGGGGACTGAAGCTTTCTTT
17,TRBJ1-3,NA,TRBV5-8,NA,CASSFDVSGAQGNTIYF,TGTGCCAGCAGCTTTGACGTTTCAGGGGCGCAAGGAAACACCATATATTTT
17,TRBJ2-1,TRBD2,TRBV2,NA,CASSLFGGTSSYNEQFF,TGTGCCAGCAGCCTCTTCGGGGGGACGAGCTCCTACAATGAGCAGTTCTTC
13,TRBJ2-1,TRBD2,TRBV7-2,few,CASSSTSGRQQFF,TGTGCCAGCAGCTCGACTAGCGGGAGGCAGCAGTTCTTC
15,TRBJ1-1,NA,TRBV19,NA,CASRITGTLNTEAFF,TGTGCCAGTAGAATTACCGGGACACTAAACACTGAAGCTTTCTTT
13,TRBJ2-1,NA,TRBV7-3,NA,CASRAGTDNEQFF,TGTGCCAGCAGGGCGGGGACGGACAATGAGCAGTTCTTC
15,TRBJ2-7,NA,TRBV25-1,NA,CASSEGGQSSYEQYF,TGTGCCAGCAGTGAAGGTGGGCAGAGCTCCTACGAGCAGTACTTC
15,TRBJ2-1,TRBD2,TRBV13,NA,CASSLDVAGNNEQFF,TGTGCCAGCAGCTTAGACGTAGCGGGAAACAATGAGCAGTTCTTC
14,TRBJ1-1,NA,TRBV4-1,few,CASSSENDRTEAFF,TGCGCCAGCAGCTCCGAAAACGACAGGACTGAAGCTTTCTTT
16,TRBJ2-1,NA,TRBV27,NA,CASRRRRESSYNEQFF,TGTGCCAGCAGAAGAAGGAGGGAAAGCTCCTACAATGAGCAGTTCTTC
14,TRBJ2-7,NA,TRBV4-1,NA,CASSPLGATYEQYF,TGCGCCAGCAGCCCACTGGGGGCGACCTACGAGCAGTACTTC